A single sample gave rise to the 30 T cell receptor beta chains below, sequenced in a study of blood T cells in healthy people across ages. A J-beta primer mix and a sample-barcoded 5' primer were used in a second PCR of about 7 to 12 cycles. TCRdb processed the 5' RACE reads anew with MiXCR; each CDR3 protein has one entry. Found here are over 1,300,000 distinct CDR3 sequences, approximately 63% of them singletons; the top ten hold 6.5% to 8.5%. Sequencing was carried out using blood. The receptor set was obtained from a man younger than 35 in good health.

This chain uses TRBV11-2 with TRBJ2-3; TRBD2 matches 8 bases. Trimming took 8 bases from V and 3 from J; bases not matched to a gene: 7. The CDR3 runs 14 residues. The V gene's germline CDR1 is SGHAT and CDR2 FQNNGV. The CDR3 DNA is TGTGCCAGCTGGGCGGGAGGACTGACAGATACGCAGTATTTT. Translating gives CASWAGGLTDTQYF.

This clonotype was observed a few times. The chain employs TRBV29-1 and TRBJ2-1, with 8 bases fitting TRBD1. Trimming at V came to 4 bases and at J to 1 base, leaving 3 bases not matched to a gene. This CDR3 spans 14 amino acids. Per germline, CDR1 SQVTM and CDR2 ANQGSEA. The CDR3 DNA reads TGCAGCGTTGCCGGGACAGGATCCTACAATGAGCAGTTCTTC. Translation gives CSVAGTGSYNEQFF.

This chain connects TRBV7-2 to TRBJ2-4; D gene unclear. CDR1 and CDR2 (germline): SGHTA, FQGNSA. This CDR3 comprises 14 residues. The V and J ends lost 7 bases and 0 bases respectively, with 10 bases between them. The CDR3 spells CASNPDLAKNIQYF. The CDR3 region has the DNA TGTGCCAGCAACCCTGACCTAGCCAAAAACATTCAGTACTTC.

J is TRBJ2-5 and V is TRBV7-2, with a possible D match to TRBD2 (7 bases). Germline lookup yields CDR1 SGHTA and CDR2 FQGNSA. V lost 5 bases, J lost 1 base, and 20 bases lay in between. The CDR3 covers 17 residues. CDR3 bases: TGTGCCAGCAGCATCTTCGGCGGGGGCAACGCCCAAGAGACCCAGTACTTC. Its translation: CASSIFGGGNAQETQYF.

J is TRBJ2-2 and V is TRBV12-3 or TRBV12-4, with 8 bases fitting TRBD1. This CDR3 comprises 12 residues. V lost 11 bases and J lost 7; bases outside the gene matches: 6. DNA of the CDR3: TGTGCCTCACAGGGGGACAACGGGGAGCTGTTTTTT. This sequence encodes CASQGDNGELFF.

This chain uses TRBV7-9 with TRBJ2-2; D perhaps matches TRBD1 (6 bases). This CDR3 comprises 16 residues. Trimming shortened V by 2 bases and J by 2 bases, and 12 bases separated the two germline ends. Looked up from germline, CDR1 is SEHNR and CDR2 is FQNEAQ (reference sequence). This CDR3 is CASSLTGTTNTGELFF. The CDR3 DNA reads TGTGCCAGCAGCTTAACAGGGACAACTAACACCGGGGAGCTGTTTTTT.

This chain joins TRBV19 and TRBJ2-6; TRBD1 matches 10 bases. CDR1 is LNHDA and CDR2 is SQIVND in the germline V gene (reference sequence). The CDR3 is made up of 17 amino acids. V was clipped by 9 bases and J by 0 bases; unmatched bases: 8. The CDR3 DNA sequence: TGTGCCAGCCTCCCGGGACAGGGGTACTCTGGGGCCAACGTCCTGACTTTC. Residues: CASLPGQGYSGANVLTF.

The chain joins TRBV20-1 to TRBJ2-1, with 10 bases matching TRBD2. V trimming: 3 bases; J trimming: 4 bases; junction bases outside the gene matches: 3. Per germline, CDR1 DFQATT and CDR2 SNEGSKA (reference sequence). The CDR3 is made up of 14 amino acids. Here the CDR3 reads CSASLAGVYNEQFF. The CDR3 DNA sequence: TGCAGTGCTAGTCTAGCGGGGGTATACAATGAGCAGTTCTTC.

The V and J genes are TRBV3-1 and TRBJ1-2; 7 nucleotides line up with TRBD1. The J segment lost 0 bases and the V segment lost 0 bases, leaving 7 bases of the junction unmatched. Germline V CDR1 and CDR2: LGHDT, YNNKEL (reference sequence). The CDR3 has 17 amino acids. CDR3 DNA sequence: TGTGCCAGCAGCCAAGATTACAGGGGCGAACCTAACTATGGCTACACCTTC. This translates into CASSQDYRGEPNYGYTF.

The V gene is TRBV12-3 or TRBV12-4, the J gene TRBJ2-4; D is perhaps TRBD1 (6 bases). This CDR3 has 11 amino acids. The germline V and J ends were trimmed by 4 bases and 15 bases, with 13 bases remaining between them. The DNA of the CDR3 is TGTGCCAGCAGTTCCCCGACAGGCCGGTACTTC. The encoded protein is CASSSPTGRYF.

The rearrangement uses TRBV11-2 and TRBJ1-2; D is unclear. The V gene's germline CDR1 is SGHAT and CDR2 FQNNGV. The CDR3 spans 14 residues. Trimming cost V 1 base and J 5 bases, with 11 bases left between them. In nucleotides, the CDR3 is TGTGCCAGCAGCTTAGGTGGAGAGTGGTATGGCTACACCTTC. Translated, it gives CASSLGGEWYGYTF.

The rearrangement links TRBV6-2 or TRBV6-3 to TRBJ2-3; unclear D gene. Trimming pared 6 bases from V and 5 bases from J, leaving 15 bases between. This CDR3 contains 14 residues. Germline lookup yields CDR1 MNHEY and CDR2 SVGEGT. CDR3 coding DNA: TGTGCCAGCAGCGGGCCCCATCAGATAGATACGCAGTATTTT. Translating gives CASSGPHQIDTQYF.

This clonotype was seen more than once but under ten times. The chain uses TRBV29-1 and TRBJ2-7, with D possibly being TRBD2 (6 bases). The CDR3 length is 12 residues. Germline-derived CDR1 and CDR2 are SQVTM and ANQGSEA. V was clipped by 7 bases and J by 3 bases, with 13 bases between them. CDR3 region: CSAGRDGYEQYF. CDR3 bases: TGCAGCGCTGGGCGGGACGGCTACGAGCAGTACTTC.

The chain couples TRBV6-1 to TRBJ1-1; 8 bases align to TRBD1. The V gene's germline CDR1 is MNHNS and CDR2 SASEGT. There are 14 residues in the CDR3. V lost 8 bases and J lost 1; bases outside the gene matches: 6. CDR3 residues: CASQGARGNTEAFF. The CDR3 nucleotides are TGTGCCAGCCAGGGGGCACGGGGGAACACTGAAGCTTTCTTT.

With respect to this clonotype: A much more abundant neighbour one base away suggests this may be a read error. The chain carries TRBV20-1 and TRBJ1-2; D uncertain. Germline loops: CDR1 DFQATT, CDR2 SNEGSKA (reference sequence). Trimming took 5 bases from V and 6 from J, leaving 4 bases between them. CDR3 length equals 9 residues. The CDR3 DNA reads TGCAGTGCTGGGGATGGCTACACCTTC. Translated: CSAGDGYTF.

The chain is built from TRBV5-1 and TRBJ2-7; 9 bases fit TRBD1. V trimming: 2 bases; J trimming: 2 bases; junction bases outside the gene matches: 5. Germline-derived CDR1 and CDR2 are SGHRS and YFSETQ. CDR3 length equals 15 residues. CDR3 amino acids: CASSLYRGLAYEQYF. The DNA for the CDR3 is TGCGCCAGCAGCTTATACAGGGGGCTCGCCTACGAGCAGTACTTC.

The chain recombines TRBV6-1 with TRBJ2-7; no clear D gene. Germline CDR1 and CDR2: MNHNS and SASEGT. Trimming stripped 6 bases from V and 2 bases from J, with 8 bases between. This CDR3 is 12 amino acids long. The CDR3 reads CASRKFPYEQYF. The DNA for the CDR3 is TGTGCCAGCAGGAAATTCCCCTACGAGCAGTACTTC.

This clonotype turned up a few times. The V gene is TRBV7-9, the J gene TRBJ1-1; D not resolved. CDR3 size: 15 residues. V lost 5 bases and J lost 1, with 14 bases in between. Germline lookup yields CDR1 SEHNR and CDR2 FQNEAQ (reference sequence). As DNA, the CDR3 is TGTGCCAGCAGCCTGGAGGCAGGAAGGAACACTGAAGCTTTCTTT. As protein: CASSLEAGRNTEAFF.

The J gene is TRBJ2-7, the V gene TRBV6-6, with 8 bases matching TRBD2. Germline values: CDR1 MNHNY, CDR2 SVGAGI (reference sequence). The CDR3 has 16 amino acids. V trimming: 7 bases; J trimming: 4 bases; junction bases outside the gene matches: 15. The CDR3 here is CASTPRNSGVVYEQYF. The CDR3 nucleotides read TGTGCCAGCACTCCCCGGAATAGCGGGGTGGTTTACGAGCAGTACTTC.

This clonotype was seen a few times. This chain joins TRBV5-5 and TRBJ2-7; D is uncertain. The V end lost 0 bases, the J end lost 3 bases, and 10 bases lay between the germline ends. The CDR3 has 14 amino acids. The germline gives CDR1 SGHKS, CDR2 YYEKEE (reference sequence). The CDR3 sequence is CASSLAREVYEQYF. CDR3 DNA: TGTGCCAGCAGCTTGGCCCGTGAGGTCTACGAGCAGTACTTC.

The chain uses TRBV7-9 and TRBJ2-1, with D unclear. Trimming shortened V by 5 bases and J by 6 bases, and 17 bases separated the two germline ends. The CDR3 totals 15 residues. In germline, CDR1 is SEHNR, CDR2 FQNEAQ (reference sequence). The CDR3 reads CASSNDKPWVNEQFF. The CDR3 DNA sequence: TGTGCCAGCAGCAACGACAAGCCTTGGGTCAATGAGCAGTTCTTC.

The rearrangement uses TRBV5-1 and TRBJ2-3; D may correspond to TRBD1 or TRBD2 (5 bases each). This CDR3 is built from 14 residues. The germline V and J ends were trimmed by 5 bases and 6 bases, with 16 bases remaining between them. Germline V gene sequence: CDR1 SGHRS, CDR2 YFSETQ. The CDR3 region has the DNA TGCGCCAGCAGTCGGGACCCATCGGGGGATACGCAGTATTTT. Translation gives CASSRDPSGDTQYF. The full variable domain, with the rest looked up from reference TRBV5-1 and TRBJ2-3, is KAGVTQTPRYLIKTRGQQVTLSCSPISGHRSVSWYQQTPGQGLQFLFEYFSETQRNKGNFPGRFSGRQFSNSRSEMNVSTLELGDSALYLCASSRDPSGDTQYFGPGTRLTVL.

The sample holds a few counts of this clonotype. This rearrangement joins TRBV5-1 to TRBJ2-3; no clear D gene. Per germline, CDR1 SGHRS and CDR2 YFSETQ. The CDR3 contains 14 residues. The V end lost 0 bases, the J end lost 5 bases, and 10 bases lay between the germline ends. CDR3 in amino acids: CASSLERTQDTQYF. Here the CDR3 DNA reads TGCGCCAGCAGCTTGGAAAGGACGCAAGATACGCAGTATTTT.

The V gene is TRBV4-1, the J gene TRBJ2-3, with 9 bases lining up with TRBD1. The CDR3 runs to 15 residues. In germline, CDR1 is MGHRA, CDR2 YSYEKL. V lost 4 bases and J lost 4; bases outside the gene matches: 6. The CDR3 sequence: CASSPTGGKADTQYF. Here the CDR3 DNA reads TGCGCCAGCAGCCCGACAGGGGGTAAAGCAGATACGCAGTATTTT.

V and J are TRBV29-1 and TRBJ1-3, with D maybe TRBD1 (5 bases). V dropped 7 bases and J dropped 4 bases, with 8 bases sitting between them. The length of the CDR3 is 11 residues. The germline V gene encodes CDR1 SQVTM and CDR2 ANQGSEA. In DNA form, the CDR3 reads TGCAGCGGGGGGGTAGGAAACACCATATATTTT. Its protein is CSGGVGNTIYF.

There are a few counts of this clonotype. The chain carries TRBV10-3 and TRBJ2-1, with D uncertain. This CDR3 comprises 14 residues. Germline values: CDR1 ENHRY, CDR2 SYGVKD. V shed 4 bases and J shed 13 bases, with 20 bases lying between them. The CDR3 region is CAISGPESGIPQFF. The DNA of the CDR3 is TGTGCCATCAGTGGCCCCGAGAGTGGGATTCCCCAGTTCTTC.

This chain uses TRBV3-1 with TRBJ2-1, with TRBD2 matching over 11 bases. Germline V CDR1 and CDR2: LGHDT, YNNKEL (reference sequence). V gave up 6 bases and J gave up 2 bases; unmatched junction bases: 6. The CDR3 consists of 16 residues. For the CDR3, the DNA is TGTGCCAGCAGTCTAGCGGGAGGCAGCACCTACAATGAGCAGTTCTTC. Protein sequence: CASSLAGGSTYNEQFF.

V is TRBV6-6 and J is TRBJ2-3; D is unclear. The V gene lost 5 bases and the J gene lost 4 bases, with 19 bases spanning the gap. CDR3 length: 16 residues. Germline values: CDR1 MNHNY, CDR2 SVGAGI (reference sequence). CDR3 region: CASSPQAVLRADTQYF. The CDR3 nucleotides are TGTGCCAGCAGTCCACAAGCAGTCCTACGGGCAGATACGCAGTATTTT.

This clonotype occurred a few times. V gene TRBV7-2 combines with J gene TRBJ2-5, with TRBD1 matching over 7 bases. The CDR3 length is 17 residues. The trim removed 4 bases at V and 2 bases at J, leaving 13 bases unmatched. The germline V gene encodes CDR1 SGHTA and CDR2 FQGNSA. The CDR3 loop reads CASSSIFDRDAQETQYF. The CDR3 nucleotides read TGTGCCAGCAGCTCGATCTTCGACAGGGATGCTCAAGAGACCCAGTACTTC.

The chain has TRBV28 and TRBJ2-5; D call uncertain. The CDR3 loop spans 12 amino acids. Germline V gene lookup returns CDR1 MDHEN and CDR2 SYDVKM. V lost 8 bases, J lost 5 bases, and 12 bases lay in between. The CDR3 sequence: CASASPVETQYF. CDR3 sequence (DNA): TGTGCCAGCGCGAGTCCCGTGGAGACCCAGTACTTC.